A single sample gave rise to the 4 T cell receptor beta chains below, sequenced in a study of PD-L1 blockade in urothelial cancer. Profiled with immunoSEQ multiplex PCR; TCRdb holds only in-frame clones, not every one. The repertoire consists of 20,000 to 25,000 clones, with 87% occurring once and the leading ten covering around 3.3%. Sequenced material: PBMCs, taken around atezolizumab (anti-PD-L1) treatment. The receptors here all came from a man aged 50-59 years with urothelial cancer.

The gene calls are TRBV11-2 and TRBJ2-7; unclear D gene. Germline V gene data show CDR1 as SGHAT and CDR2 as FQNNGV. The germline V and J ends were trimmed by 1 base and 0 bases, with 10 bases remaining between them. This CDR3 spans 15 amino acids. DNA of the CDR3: TGTGCCAGCAGCTTAGGTTCTAGTAGCTCCTACGAGCAGTACTTC. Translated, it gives CASSLGSSSSYEQYF.

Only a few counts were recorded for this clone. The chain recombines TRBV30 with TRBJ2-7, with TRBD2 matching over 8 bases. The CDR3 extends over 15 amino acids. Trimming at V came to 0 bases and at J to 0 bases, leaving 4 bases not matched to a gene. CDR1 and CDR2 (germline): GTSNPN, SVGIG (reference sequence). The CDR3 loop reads CAWSVQRGSSYEQYF. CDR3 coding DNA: TGTGCCTGGAGTGTACAGCGGGGGAGCTCCTACGAGCAGTACTTC.

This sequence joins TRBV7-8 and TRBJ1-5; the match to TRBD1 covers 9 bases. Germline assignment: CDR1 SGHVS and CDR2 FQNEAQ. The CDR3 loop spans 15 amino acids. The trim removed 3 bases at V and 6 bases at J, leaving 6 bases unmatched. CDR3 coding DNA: TGTGCCAGCAGCTTGGGACAGGGAAATTTTCAGCCCCAGCATTTT. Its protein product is CASSLGQGNFQPQHF.

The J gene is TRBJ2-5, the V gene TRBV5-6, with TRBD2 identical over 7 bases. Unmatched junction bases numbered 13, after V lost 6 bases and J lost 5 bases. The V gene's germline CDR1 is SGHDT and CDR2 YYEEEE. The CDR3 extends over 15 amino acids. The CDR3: CASTLGGSADETQYF. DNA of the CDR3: TGTGCCAGCACATTGGGGGGGAGCGCGGACGAGACCCAGTACTTC.